This T cell receptor (beta chain) is from a study of molecular identifiers for immune sequencing clone quantification. Study details: Replicates split RNA from approximately 22,000 or 94,000 naive CD8 cells five ways, and the researchers sequenced four portions.

One entry per CDR3 protein, called by TCRdb with MiXCR from the PCR reads. This table holds some 89,000 distinct CDR3 sequences, more than 20% found once. This clonotype was found many times. Source material for naive CD8 libraries was roughly 17,000 to 1,100,000 sorted cells, with 10%, 30% or 50% RNA. There are 16 residues in the CDR3. Trimming shortened V by 0 bases and J by 6 bases, and 18 bases separated the two germline ends. The germline gives CDR1 DFQATT, CDR2 SNEGSKA (reference sequence). The rearrangement links TRBV20-1 to TRBJ1-5; no definite D call. This clonotype was sampled from a human donor in good health. Some libraries in this study had Jurkat cell RNA spiked in. The sequenced sample was naive CD8+ T cells from blood, with Jurkat cell RNA spiked in. Documented subset: FACS-sorted CD8+CD4-CCR7+CD45RA+ naive T cells. The CDR3 coding sequence is TGCAGTGCTAGAGATCGCCTGGCAGTGGGGATTCAGCCCCAGCATTTT. Translation: CSARDRLAVGIQPQHF.